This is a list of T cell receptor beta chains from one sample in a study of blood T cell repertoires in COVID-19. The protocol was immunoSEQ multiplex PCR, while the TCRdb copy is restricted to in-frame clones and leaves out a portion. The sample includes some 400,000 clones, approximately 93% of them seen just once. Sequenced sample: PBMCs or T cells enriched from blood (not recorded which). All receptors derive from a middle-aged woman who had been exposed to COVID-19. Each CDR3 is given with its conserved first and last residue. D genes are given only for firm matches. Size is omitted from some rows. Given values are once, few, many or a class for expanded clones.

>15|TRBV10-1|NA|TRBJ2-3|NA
CASSDSSGTSNTQYF
TGCGCCAGCAGTGATAGCAGTGGAACTAGCAATACGCAGTATTTT
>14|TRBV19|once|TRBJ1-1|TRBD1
CASSGRGGWSEAFF
TGTGCCAGTAGTGGGCGAGGGGGCTGGAGTGAAGCTTTCTTT
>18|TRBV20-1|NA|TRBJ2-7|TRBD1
CSASRPGQQVSSSYEQYF
TGCAGTGCTAGTCGCCCGGGACAGCAAGTATCGAGCTCCTACGAGCAGTACTTC
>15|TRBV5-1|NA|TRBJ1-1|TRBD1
CASSLYGQGGTEAFF
TGCGCCAGCAGCTTGTACGGACAGGGGGGGACTGAAGCTTTCTTT
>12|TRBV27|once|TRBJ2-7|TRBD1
CASSYRGYEQYF
TGTGCCAGCAGTTACAGGGGTTACGAGCAGTACTTC
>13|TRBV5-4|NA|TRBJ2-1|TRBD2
CASSFGLAGEQFF
TGTGCCAGCAGCTTCGGACTAGCTGGTGAGCAGTTCTTC
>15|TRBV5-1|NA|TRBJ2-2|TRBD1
CASVTGGTNTGELFF
TGCGCCAGTGTGACAGGGGGAACGAACACCGGGGAGCTGTTTTTT
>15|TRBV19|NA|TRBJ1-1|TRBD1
CASSIVLGQLSEAFF
TGTGCCAGTAGTATAGTTCTGGGACAGCTCTCTGAAGCTTTCTTT
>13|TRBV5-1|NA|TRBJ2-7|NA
CASSLSAAGEQYF
TGCGCCAGCAGCTTGAGCGCAGCGGGTGAGCAGTACTTC
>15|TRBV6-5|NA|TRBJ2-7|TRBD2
CASGRAGGSSYEQYF
TGTGCCAGCGGTCGAGCGGGAGGCTCATCCTACGAGCAGTACTTC
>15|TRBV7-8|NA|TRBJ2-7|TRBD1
CASSARTGAMYEQYF
TGTGCCAGCAGCGCCCGGACAGGGGCTATGTACGAGCAGTACTTC
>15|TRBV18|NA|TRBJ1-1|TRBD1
CASSPQGGADTEAFF
TGTGCCAGCTCACCGCAAGGGGGCGCGGACACTGAAGCTTTCTTT
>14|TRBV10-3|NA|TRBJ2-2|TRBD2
CAIHRGANTGELFF
TGTGCCATCCACCGGGGGGCGAACACCGGGGAGCTGTTTTTT
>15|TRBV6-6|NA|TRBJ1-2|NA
CASTERAGQNYGYTF
TGTGCCAGTACCGAACGGGCGGGCCAGAACTATGGCTACACCTTC
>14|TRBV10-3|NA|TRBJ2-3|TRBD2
CAISKRGDTDTQYF
TGTGCCATCAGTAAACGGGGGGACACAGATACGCAGTATTTT
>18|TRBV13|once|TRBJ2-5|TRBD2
CASSRTRTRESPRETQYF
TGTGCCAGCAGCCGGACCCGGACTAGAGAGTCCCCCCGGGAGACCCAGTACTTC
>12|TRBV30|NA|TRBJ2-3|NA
CAWTGDTDTQYF
TGTGCCTGGACAGGGGACACAGATACGCAGTATTTT
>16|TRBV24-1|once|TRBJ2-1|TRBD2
CATSDFGTSGYNEQFF
TGTGCCACCAGTGACTTCGGGACTAGCGGATACAATGAGCAGTTCTTC
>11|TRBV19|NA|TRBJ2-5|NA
CASSGGETQYF
TGTGCCAGTAGTGGGGGGGAGACCCAGTACTTC
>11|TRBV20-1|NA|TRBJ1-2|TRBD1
CSARDRGGYTF
TGCAGTGCTAGGGACAGGGGCGGCTACACCTTC
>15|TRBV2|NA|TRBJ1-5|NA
CASISNPGLGQPQHF
TGTGCCAGCATCTCAAACCCGGGACTGGGGCAGCCCCAGCATTTT
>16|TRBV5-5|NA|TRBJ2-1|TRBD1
CASSLTTGGRYNEQFF
TGTGCCAGCAGCTTGACGACAGGGGGTCGCTACAATGAGCAGTTCTTC
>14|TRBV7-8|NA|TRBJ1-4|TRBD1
CASSLGAGGEKLFF
TGTGCCAGCAGCTTAGGGGCAGGGGGTGAAAAACTGTTTTTT
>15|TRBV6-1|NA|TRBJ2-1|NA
CASSEEGGRAYEQFF
TGTGCCAGCAGTGAAGAAGGCGGGCGTGCCTATGAGCAGTTCTTC
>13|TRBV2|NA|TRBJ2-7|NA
CATTQRLSYEQYF
TGTGCCACCACTCAACGGTTAAGCTACGAGCAGTACTTC
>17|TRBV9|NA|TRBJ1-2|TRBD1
CASSSEGTGRVNYGYTF
TGTGCCAGCAGCTCAGAGGGGACAGGGAGGGTTAACTATGGCTACACCTTC
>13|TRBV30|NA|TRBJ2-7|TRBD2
CAWSREGLYEQYF
TGTGCCTGGAGTCGGGAGGGCCTTTACGAGCAGTACTTC
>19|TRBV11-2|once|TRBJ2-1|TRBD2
CASSLIASGGRSNNNEQFF
TGTGCCAGCAGCTTAATTGCTAGCGGGGGGCGATCTAATAACAATGAGCAGTTCTTC
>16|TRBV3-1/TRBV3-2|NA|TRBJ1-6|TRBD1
CASSQHNRGNNSPLHF
TGTGCCAGCAGCCAACACAACAGGGGGAATAATTCACCCCTCCACTTT
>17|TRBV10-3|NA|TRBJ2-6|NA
CAISERGGLSGANVLTF
TGTGCCATCAGTGAAAGGGGGGGCCTCTCTGGGGCCAACGTCCTGACTTTC
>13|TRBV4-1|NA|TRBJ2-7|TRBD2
CASSQPGGWLRYF
TGCGCCAGCAGCCAACCGGGGGGGTGGCTACGGTACTTC
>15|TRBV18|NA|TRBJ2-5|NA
CASSALLTVQETQYF
TGTGCCAGCTCAGCTCTTCTAACCGTCCAAGAGACCCAGTACTTC
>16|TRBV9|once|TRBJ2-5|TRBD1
CASSVGGRDRGETQYF
TGTGCCAGCAGCGTAGGGGGACGGGACAGGGGTGAGACCCAGTACTTC
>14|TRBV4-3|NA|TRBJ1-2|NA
CASSQDTVNYGYTF
TGCGCCAGCAGCCAAGATACAGTTAACTATGGCTACACCTTC
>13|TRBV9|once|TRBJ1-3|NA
CASSVSTGNTIYF
TGTGCCAGCAGCGTATCAACTGGAAACACCATATATTTT
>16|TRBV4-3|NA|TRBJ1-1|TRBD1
CASSQVTTTGDTEAFF
TGCGCCAGCAGCCAAGTCACTACGACAGGGGACACTGAAGCTTTCTTT
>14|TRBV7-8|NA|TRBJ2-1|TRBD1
CASSIGQGLGEQFF
TGTGCCAGCAGCATCGGACAGGGGTTAGGTGAGCAGTTCTTC
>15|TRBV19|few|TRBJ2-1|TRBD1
CASRKQGPFYNEQFF
TGTGCCAGCCGAAAACAGGGGCCGTTCTACAATGAGCAGTTCTTC
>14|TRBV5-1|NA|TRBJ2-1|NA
CASSSLRGSNEQFF
TGCGCCAGCAGCTCTCTTCGGGGAAGCAATGAGCAGTTCTTC
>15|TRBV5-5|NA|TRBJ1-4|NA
CASSPREVTNEKLFF
TGTGCCAGCAGCCCCCGTGAGGTTACTAATGAAAAACTGTTTTTT
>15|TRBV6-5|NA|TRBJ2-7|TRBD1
CASSYSRDRLYEQYF
TGTGCCAGCAGTTACTCCCGGGACAGGCTCTACGAGCAGTACTTC
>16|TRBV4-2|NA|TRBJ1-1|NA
CASSQVSGTDEAEAFF
TGTGCCAGCAGCCAAGTTTCAGGAACCGACGAAGCTGAAGCTTTCTTT
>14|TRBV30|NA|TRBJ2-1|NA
CAWSWQNQGNEQFF
TGTGCCTGGAGCTGGCAAAATCAGGGCAATGAGCAGTTCTTC
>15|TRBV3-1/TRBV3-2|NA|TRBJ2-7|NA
CASSQGAAKRVEQYF
TGTGCCAGCAGCCAAGGGGCCGCTAAGAGGGTGGAGCAGTACTTC
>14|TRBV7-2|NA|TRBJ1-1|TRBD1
CASRTGTVNTEAFF
TGTGCCAGCAGAACCGGGACAGTGAACACTGAAGCTTTCTTT
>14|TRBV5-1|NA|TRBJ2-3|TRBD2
CASSLVGSGDTQYF
TGCGCCAGCAGCTTGGTCGGTAGCGGGGATACGCAGTATTTT
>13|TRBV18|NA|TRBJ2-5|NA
CASSPPLQETQYF
TGTGCCAGCTCACCACCCCTCCAAGAGACCCAGTACTTC
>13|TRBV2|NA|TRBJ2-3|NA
CASSNRYTDTQYF
TGTGCCAGCAGTAATAGATACACAGATACGCAGTATTTT
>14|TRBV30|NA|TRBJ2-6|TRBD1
CAWSRQGGANVLTF
TGTGCCTGGAGTCGACAGGGGGGGGCCAACGTCCTGACTTTC
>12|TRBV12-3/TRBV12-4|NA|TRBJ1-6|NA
CASTWGVSPLHF
TGTGCCAGCACCTGGGGGGTTTCACCCCTCCACTTT
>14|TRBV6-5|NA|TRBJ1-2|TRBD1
CASSQGQGKNGYTF
TGTGCCAGCAGTCAGGGACAGGGAAAAAATGGCTACACCTTC
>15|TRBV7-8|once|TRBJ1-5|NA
CASSLNAGDNQPQHF
TGTGCCAGCAGCCTCAACGCAGGGGACAATCAGCCCCAGCATTTT
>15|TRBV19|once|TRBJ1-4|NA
CASSKQSRPNEKLFF
TGTGCCAGTAGTAAACAGTCAAGGCCTAATGAAAAACTGTTTTTT
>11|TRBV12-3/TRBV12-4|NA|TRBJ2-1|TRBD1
CASSSRQGEFF
TGTGCCAGCAGCTCGAGACAGGGGGAGTTCTTC
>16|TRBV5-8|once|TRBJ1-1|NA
CASSLAIRVRNTEAFF
TGTGCCAGCAGCTTGGCCATCCGGGTTAGGAACACTGAAGCTTTCTTT
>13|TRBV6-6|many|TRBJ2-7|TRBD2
CASSYVLAGEQYF
TGTGCCAGCAGTTACGTTCTAGCGGGGGAGCAGTACTTC
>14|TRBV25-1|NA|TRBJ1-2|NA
CASSEYSGNYGYTF
TGTGCCAGCAGTGAATATAGCGGGAACTATGGCTACACCTTC
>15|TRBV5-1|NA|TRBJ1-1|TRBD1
CASSLAQGANAEAFF
TGCGCCAGCAGCTTGGCTCAGGGGGCGAACGCTGAAGCTTTCTTT
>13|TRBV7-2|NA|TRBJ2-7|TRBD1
CASSVGQGGEQYF
TGTGCCAGCAGCGTCGGACAGGGAGGCGAGCAGTACTTC
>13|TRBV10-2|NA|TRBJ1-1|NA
CASETNMNTEAFF
TGCGCCAGCGAGACAAACATGAACACTGAAGCTTTCTTT